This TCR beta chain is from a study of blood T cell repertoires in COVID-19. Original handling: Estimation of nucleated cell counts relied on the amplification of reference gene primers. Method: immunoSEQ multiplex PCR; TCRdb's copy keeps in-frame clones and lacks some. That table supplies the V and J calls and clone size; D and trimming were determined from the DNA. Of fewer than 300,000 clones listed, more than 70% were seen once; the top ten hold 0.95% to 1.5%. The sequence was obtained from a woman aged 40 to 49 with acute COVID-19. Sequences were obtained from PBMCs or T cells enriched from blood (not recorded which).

The CDR3 DNA is TGTGCCAGCAGCAGTCAACTAGCGGGAGTCGTAGATACGCAGTATTTT. Protein sequence: CASSSQLAGVVDTQYF. V is TRBV5-4 and J is TRBJ2-3; TRBD2 matches 11 bases. Trimming removed 4 bases from V and 5 bases from J; junction bases left unmatched: 9. CDR3 size: 16 residues. The germline CDR1 and CDR2 sequences are SGHNT and YYREEE (reference sequence).